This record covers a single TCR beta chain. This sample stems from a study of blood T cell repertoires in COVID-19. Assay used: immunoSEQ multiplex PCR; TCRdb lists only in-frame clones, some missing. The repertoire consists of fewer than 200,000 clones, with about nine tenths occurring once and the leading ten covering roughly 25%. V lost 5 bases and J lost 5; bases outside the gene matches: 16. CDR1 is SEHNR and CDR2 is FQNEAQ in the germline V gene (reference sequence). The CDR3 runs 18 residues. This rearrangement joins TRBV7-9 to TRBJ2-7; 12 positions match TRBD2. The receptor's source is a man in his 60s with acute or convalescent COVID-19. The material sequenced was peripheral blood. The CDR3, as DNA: TGTGCCAGCAGCCAAGGGCTAGCGGGAGGGCCAAGGGTCCACGAGCAGTACTTC. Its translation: CASSQGLAGGPRVHEQYF.